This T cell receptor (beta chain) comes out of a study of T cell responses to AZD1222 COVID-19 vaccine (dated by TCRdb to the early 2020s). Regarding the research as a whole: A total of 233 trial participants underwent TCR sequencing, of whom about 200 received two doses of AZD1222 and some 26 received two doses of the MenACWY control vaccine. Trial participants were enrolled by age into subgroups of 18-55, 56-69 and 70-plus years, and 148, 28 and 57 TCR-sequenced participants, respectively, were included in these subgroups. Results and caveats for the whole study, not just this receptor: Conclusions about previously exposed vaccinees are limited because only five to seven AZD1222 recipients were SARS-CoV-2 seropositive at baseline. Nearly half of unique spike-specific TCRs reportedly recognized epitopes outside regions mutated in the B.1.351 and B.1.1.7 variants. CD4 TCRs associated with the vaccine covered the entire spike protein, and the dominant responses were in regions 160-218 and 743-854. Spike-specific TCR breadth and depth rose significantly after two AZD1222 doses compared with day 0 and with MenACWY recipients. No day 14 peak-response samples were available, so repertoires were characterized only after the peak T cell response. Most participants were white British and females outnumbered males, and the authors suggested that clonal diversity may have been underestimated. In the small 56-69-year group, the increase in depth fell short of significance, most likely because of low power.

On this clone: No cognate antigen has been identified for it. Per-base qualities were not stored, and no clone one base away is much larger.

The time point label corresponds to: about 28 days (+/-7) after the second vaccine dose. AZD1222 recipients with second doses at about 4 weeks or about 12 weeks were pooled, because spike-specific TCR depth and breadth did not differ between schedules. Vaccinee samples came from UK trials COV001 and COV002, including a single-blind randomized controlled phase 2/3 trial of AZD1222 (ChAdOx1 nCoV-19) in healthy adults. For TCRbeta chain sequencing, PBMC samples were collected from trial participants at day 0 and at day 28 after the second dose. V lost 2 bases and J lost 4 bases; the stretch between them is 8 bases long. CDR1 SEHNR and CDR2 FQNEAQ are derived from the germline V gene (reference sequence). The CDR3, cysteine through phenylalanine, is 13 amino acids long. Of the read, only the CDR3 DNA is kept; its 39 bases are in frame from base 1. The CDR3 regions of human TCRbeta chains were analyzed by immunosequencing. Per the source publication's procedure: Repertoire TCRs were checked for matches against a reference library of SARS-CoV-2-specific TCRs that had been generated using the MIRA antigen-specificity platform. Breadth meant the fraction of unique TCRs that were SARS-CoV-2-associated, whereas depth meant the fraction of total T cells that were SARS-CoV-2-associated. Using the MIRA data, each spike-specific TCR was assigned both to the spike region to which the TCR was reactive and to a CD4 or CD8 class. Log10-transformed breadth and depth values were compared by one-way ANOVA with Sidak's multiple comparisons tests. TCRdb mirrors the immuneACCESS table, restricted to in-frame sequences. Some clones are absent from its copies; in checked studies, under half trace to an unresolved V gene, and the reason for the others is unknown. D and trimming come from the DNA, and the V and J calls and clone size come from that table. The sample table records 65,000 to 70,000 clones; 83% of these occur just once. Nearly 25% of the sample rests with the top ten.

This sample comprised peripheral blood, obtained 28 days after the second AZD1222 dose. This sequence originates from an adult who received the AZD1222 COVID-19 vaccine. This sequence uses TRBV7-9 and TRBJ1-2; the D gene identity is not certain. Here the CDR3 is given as CASSLNTPYGYTF. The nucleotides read TGTGCCAGCAGCTTAAACACCCCCTATGGCTACACCTTC.